These 17 T cell receptor beta chains originate from one sample sequenced in a study of T cell responses to AZD1222 COVID-19 vaccine (dated by TCRdb to 2020 to 2023). Library preparation used the immunoSEQ multiplex PCR assay. TCRdb's version of the immuneACCESS table is confined to in-frame rearrangements and falls short of the full clone set. An unresolved V gene accounts for under half of the shortfall where checked; the remainder is of unknown origin. A total of just under 100,000 clones appear in this sample, 70% to 90% of them only once. Of the sample, 2.5% to 3.5% is held by the ten largest clones. The time point label, as the study defines it: baseline before first vaccination. The sample in question was peripheral blood, obtained on day 0 of AZD1222 vaccination. The receptors were sampled from an adult in good health.

The J gene is TRBJ1-2, the V gene TRBV28, with TRBD1 identical over 7 bases. Germline V gives CDR1 MDHEN, CDR2 SYDVKM. V lost 5 bases and J lost 4; bases outside the gene matches: 10. The CDR3 runs to 15 residues. This CDR3 reads CASSMPGGISYGYTF. In DNA, the CDR3 is TGTGCCAGCAGTATGCCAGGGGGGATTTCCTATGGCTACACCTTC.

This clone was counted once. The chain combines TRBV9 with TRBJ1-1; D possibly corresponds to TRBD1 (5 bases). This CDR3 comprises 17 residues. Trimming shortened V by 0 bases and J by 1 base, and 16 bases separated the two germline ends. Germline V lookup: CDR1 SGDLS, CDR2 YYNGEE. Here the CDR3 reads CASSVDVNPGENTEAFF. For the CDR3, the DNA is TGTGCCAGCAGCGTAGATGTCAACCCGGGGGAGAACACTGAAGCTTTCTTT.

The chain recombines TRBV7-9 with TRBJ2-2, with 9 bases that match TRBD1. Trimming at V came to 5 bases and at J to 7 bases, leaving 11 bases not matched to a gene. In germline, CDR1 is SEHNR, CDR2 FQNEAQ (reference sequence). This CDR3 spans 16 amino acids. The CDR3 DNA sequence: TGTGCCAGCAGCCCGAACAGGGGGCGGCGTGGCGGGGAGCTGTTTTTT. Amino acid sequence: CASSPNRGRRGGELFF.

V gene TRBV6-5 combines with J gene TRBJ2-2; D is undetermined. CDR3 length: 13 residues. The V gene lost 5 bases and the J gene lost 8 bases, with 12 bases spanning the gap. The germline V gene encodes CDR1 MNHEY and CDR2 SVGAGI. CDR3 coding DNA: TGTGCCAGCAGTACCCCTTTGAGGGGGGAGCTGTTTTTT. Protein sequence: CASSTPLRGELFF.

This clone was recorded only once. The chain recombines TRBV30 with TRBJ1-5; a weak D match, TRBD1 (5 bases). This CDR3 has 14 residues. The germline V and J ends were trimmed by 2 bases and 4 bases, with 12 bases remaining between them. Germline lookup yields CDR1 GTSNPN and CDR2 SVGIG (reference sequence). The CDR3 nucleotides are TGTGCCTGGAGTTTGGGACTTCTGAATCAGCCCCAGCATTTT. It encodes CAWSLGLLNQPQHF.

The rearrangement joins TRBV27 to TRBJ1-1; TRBD1 aligns across 9 bases. V lost 4 bases, J lost 0 bases, and 6 bases stayed unmatched. The CDR3 is 16 amino acids. Germline CDR1 MNHEY, CDR2 SMNVEV (reference sequence). CDR3 sequence (DNA): TGTGCCAGCAGTTCCACAGGGGGCCCTATGAACACTGAAGCTTTCTTT. Its protein product is CASSSTGGPMNTEAFF.

The CDR3, as DNA: TGTGCAAGTCGCTTAGTAAGTATTCTAGACAGGGCTTTAGGATCCCTCCACTTT. It encodes CASRLVSILDRALGSLHF. J is TRBJ1-6 and V is TRBV12-2; TRBD1, the table's D call, lacks a check against the DNA. TRBV12-2 is marked as a pseudogene. This CDR3 spans 18 amino acids.

This chain links TRBV18 with TRBJ2-1; a weak D match, TRBD2 (7 bases). The CDR3 length is 15 residues. Germline V gene sequence: CDR1 KGHSH, CDR2 LQKENI. V was shortened by 3 bases and J by 10 bases, with 19 bases between the two germline ends. The CDR3 is CASSPTNEGRGEQFF. The CDR3 DNA reads as TGTGCCAGCTCACCGACCAATGAGGGGAGGGGGGAGCAGTTCTTC.

The rearrangement links TRBV4-2 to TRBJ2-5; tentatively, D is TRBD1 (5 bases). Germline V lookup: CDR1 LGHNA, CDR2 YNFKEQ. Trimming took off 0 bases at V and 1 base at J, with 9 bases between the two ends. The CDR3 loop spans 15 amino acids. CDR3 DNA: TGTGCCAGCAGCCAAGATCGAGACAGCCAAGAGACCCAGTACTTC. Its protein is CASSQDRDSQETQYF.

The genes are TRBV7-9 and TRBJ2-1; D gene unclear. CDR1 and CDR2 (germline): SEHNR, FQNEAQ (reference sequence). The CDR3 runs 18 residues. Trimming took 2 bases from V and 0 from J, leaving 17 bases between them. The CDR3 protein is CASSLPIDTLSSYNEQFF. CDR3 coding DNA: TGTGCCAGCAGCTTACCTATCGACACCTTGAGCTCCTACAATGAGCAGTTCTTC.

Note on this clone: The junction departs from germline at one end; a sequencing error may be responsible. The V and J genes are TRBV19 and TRBJ1-1; D is undetermined. The CDR3 contains 13 residues. The germline V gene encodes CDR1 LNHDA and CDR2 SQIVND (reference sequence). The CDR3 protein is CACRSWGNTEAFF. In DNA, the CDR3 is TGTGCCTGTAGGTCCTGGGGAAACACTGAAGCTTTCTTT.

This chain links TRBV19 with TRBJ2-4; TRBD2 might be the D (6 bases). CDR1 is LNHDA and CDR2 is SQIVND in the germline V gene (reference sequence). The V end was cut by 2 bases, the J end by 0 bases, with 14 bases between. There are 17 residues in the CDR3. The CDR3 nucleotides read TGTGCCAGTAGTATACGCGGCGGGGAGATAGCCAAAAACATTCAGTACTTC. It translates to CASSIRGGEIAKNIQYF.

This clone was recorded a few times. The chain recombines TRBV12-3 or TRBV12-4 with TRBJ2-3; D remains ambiguous. Between the trimmed V and J ends, which lost 1 base and 7 bases, there was a span of 6 bases. The CDR3 length is 12 residues. The chain's CDR3 is CASSLDGYTQYF. As DNA, the CDR3 is TGTGCCAGCAGTTTAGACGGGTATACGCAGTATTTT.

The chain uses TRBV7-9 and TRBJ1-4; 11 bases are shared with TRBD1. CDR1 and CDR2 from the germline V gene are SEHNR and FQNEAQ (reference sequence). The CDR3 runs to 17 residues. V lost 4 bases to trimming and J lost 1 base; unmatched junction nucleotides: 5. CDR3 loop: CASSWGQGVGTNEKLFF. The CDR3 nucleotides are TGTGCCAGCAGCTGGGGACAGGGGGTCGGAACTAATGAAAAACTGTTTTTT.

This clone has just one count. This chain joins TRBV5-6 and TRBJ2-7, with no clear D. The ends were cut back, 4 bases at V and 3 bases at J, with 8 bases in the middle. The CDR3 contains 12 residues. In germline, CDR1 is SGHDT, CDR2 YYEEEE. The DNA of the CDR3 is TGTGCCAGCAGCCAACTCGGCTACGAGCAGTACTTC. It encodes CASSQLGYEQYF.

The chain is built from TRBV6-6 and TRBJ1-4; D is uncertain. CDR1 and CDR2 from the germline V gene are MNHNY and SVGAGI (reference sequence). V shed 6 bases and J shed 8 bases, with 13 bases lying between them. The CDR3 has 13 residues. Here the CDR3 reads CASSPHFGEKLFF. The CDR3 DNA follows: TGTGCCAGCAGCCCCCATTTCGGGGAAAAACTGTTTTTT.

V usage is TRBV14 and J usage is TRBJ1-1; D not resolved. Per germline, CDR1 SGHDN and CDR2 FVKESK. Between the trimmed V and J ends, which lost 5 bases and 2 bases, there was a span of 12 bases. CDR3 length equals 14 residues. CDR3 DNA sequence: TGTGCCAGCAGCTCGGGTAGGACCAACACTGAAGCTTTCTTT. This gives the protein CASSSGRTNTEAFF.